This T cell receptor (beta chain) was found in a study of tumor-infiltrating lymphocytes in localized non-small cell lung cancer. The overall study: Tumor tissue and non-adjacent uninvolved lung came from each patient.

General observations from the study: Different pieces of the same tissue were used for each assay.

Of note for this clone: The antigen is undetermined.

The method was immunoSEQ multiplex PCR; TCRdb's version includes in-frame clones alone and lacks a portion of them. The sample lists approximately 15,000 clones, 80% occurring once. Trimming removed 5 bases from V and 7 bases from J, with 11 bases in between. CDR3 length: 12 residues. In germline, CDR1 is LNHDA, CDR2 SQIVND (reference sequence). Material for sequencing was uninvolved lung tissue not adjacent to the tumor. This sequence was found in a human donor with non-small cell lung cancer. J is TRBJ1-1 and V is TRBV19; a weak D match, TRBD1 (5 bases). The CDR3 DNA is TGTGCCAGTAGTCCCCGGGGGATTGAAGCTTTCTTT. Translated: CASSPRGIEAFF.